Listed below are T cell receptor beta chains from one sample, sequenced in a study of cytomegalovirus exposure and HLA in healthy donors. The method was immunoSEQ multiplex PCR; TCRdb's version includes in-frame clones alone and lacks a portion of them. In the table there are around 60,000 clones, approximately 94% of which are singletons. The specimen was PBMCs. Every receptor here comes from a man aged 18 to 29 in good health and CMV-seropositive. CDR3s include the opening cysteine and the closing phenylalanine or tryptophan. D genes are given only for firm matches. Not all rows give a size; the values are once, few, many and, for expanded clones, a class.

TRBD1 | TRBJ2-5 | TRBV2 | NA | CASSLDRGLQETQYF | TGTGCCAGCAGTCTGGACAGGGGCCTCCAAGAGACCCAGTACTTC
TRBD1 | TRBJ2-5 | TRBV27 | NA | CASSSWTGGGMETQYF | TGTGCCAGCAGTTCCTGGACAGGGGGCGGGATGGAGACCCAGTACTTC
TRBD1 | TRBJ1-3 | TRBV30 | NA | CAWRSGGKNTIYF | TGTGCCTGGAGATCAGGGGGCAAGAACACCATATATTTT
NA | TRBJ1-1 | TRBV6-5 | NA | CASSYRGGNTEAFF | TGTGCCAGCAGTTACAGGGGGGGGAACACTGAAGCTTTCTTT
NA | TRBJ1-3 | TRBV4-1 | NA | CASSQDPNRGNTIYF | TGCGCCAGCAGCCAAGACCCCAACAGAGGAAACACCATATATTTT
TRBD1 | TRBJ1-2 | TRBV28 | NA | CASRLLLTGNYGYTF | TGTGCCAGCAGACTCCTCTTGACAGGGAACTATGGCTACACCTTC
NA | TRBJ1-5 | TRBV19 | NA | CATTSEPYQPQHF | TGTGCCACCACTTCGGAGCCATACCAGCCCCAGCATTTT
NA | TRBJ1-4 | TRBV19 | NA | CASSREPTNEKLFF | TGTGCCAGTAGTAGGGAGCCAACTAATGAAAAACTGTTTTTT
NA | TRBJ1-5 | TRBV28 | NA | CASSAGYDSNQPQHF | TGTGCCAGCAGCGCGGGGTACGATAGCAATCAGCCCCAGCATTTT
TRBD1 | TRBJ1-2 | TRBV5-6 | NA | CASSGGQVRYGYTF | TGTGCCAGCAGTGGGGGACAGGTACGCTATGGCTACACCTTC
TRBD1 | TRBJ1-1 | TRBV4-2 | NA | CASSQAGTGGTEAFF | TGTGCCAGCAGCCAAGCTGGGACAGGGGGCACTGAAGCTTTCTTT
TRBD1 | TRBJ1-4 | TRBV6-4 | NA | CASSGTPRGQREEKLFF | TGTGCCAGCAGTGGCACGCCCAGGGGGCAGAGGGAGGAAAAACTGTTTTTT
NA | TRBJ1-6 | TRBV11-1 | NA | CASSLVGGSASPLHF | TGTGCCAGCAGCTTAGTCGGGGGATCGGCCTCACCCCTCCACTTT
NA | TRBJ2-2 | TRBV6-4 | NA | CASSDGANTGELFF | TGTGCCAGCAGTGACGGAGCGAACACCGGGGAGCTGTTTTTT
NA | TRBJ1-1 | TRBV18 | NA | CASSPPNTGNTEAFF | TGTGCCAGCTCACCACCAAATACAGGGAACACTGAAGCTTTCTTT
TRBD1 | TRBJ1-1 | TRBV6-6 | NA | CASSYGGTGETEAFF | TGTGCCAGCAGTTACGGGGGGACAGGGGAGACTGAAGCTTTCTTT
NA | TRBJ1-5 | TRBV16 | NA | CASRHGGGNQPQHF | TGTGCCAGCAGACATGGAGGGGGCAATCAGCCCCAGCATTTT
NA | TRBJ1-2 | TRBV9 | once | CASSVDPGNYGYTF | TGTGCCAGCAGCGTAGATCCAGGGAACTATGGCTACACCTTC
TRBD1 | TRBJ2-5 | TRBV4-1 | NA | CASSRGQGLGETQYF | TGCGCCAGCAGCCGAGGACAGGGGCTTGGGGAGACCCAGTACTTC
NA | TRBJ2-7 | TRBV4-1 | NA | CASSQDREAITYEQYF | TGCGCCAGCAGCCAAGATCGAGAAGCGATCACCTACGAGCAGTACTTC
NA | TRBJ1-2 | TRBV19 | NA | CASSFTYDRSYGYTF | TGTGCCAGTAGTTTCACATACGACAGGAGCTATGGCTACACCTTC
NA | TRBJ1-2 | TRBV18 | NA | CASSPLPGFHNYGYTF | TGTGCCAGCTCACCACTACCAGGGTTTCACAACTATGGCTACACCTTC
NA | TRBJ2-1 | TRBV7-6 | NA | CASSLKDYDDEQFF | TGTGCCAGCAGCTTAAAGGACTATGATGATGAGCAGTTCTTC
NA | TRBJ2-5 | TRBV11-2 | NA | CASSLRETQYF | TGTGCCAGCAGCTTACGAGAGACCCAGTACTTC
NA | TRBJ1-5 | TRBV10-1 | NA | CASSTGKGQPQHF | TGCGCCAGCAGCACAGGGAAGGGTCAGCCCCAGCATTTT
NA | TRBJ2-6 | TRBV19 | NA | CASSIGGSGANVLTF | TGTGCCAGTAGTATAGGGGGCTCAGGGGCCAACGTCCTGACTTTC
NA | TRBJ1-3 | TRBV7-9 | NA | CASSPRGTSGNTIYF | TGTGCCAGCAGCCCCCGGGGGACCTCTGGAAACACCATATATTTT
NA | TRBJ2-7 | TRBV10-3 | NA | CAISEPRRAHEQYF | TGTGCCATCAGTGAACCGAGGAGGGCCCACGAGCAGTACTTC
TRBD1 | TRBJ2-7 | TRBV28 | NA | CASKDRDGEQYF | TGTGCCTCAAAGGACAGGGATGGTGAGCAGTACTTC
TRBD1 | TRBJ1-5 | TRBV19 | once | CASRTGNYRGGNQPQHF | TGTGCCAGTAGGACGGGAAACTACAGGGGTGGCAATCAGCCCCAGCATTTT
NA | TRBJ2-1 | TRBV7-9 | NA | CASSLHLSSYNEQFF | TGTGCCAGCAGCTTACACCTTAGCTCCTACAATGAGCAGTTCTTC
NA | TRBJ1-5 | TRBV2 | NA | CASSLERNSGQPQHF | TGTGCCAGCAGTCTGGAACGGAACAGCGGTCAGCCCCAGCATTTT
NA | TRBJ2-3 | TRBV11-2 | NA | CASSWRGQGTDTQYF | TGTGCCAGCAGCTGGAGAGGGCAGGGGACAGATACGCAGTATTTT
TRBD2 | TRBJ2-4 | TRBV13 | NA | CASSLSLAGDQDGIQYF | TGTGCCAGCAGCCTCTCGTTGGCGGGGGACCAGGATGGCATTCAGTACTTC
TRBD2 | TRBJ2-2 | TRBV5-1 | NA | CASSSGLAGQLRELFF | TGCGCCAGCAGCTCAGGACTAGCGGGACAGCTCAGGGAGCTGTTTTTT
TRBD1 | TRBJ2-7 | TRBV4-2 | NA | CASSPTGESSYEQYF | TGTGCCAGCAGCCCGACAGGGGAAAGCTCCTACGAGCAGTACTTC
NA | TRBJ1-5 | TRBV19 | NA | CASSLRTADQPQHF | TGTGCCAGTAGTCTCAGGACAGCAGATCAGCCCCAGCATTTT
NA | TRBJ2-7 | TRBV7-2 | NA | CASSLTAGPYEQYF | TGTGCCAGCAGCTTGACGGCGGGACCCTACGAGCAGTACTTC
NA | TRBJ1-5 | TRBV6-6 | NA | CASSYFFQAHNQPQHF | TGTGCCAGCAGTTACTTTTTTCAGGCCCACAATCAGCCCCAGCATTTT